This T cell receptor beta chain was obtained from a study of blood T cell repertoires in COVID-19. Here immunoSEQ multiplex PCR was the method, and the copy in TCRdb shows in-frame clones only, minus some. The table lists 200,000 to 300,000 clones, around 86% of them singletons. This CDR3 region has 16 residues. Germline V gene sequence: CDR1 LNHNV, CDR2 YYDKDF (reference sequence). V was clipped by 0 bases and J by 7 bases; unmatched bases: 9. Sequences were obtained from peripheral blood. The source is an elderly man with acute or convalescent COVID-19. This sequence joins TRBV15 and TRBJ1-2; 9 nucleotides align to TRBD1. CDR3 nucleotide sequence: TGTGCCACCAGCAGAGATAAGGGACAGGGATTCCGTGGCTACACCTTC. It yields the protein CATSRDKGQGFRGYTF.